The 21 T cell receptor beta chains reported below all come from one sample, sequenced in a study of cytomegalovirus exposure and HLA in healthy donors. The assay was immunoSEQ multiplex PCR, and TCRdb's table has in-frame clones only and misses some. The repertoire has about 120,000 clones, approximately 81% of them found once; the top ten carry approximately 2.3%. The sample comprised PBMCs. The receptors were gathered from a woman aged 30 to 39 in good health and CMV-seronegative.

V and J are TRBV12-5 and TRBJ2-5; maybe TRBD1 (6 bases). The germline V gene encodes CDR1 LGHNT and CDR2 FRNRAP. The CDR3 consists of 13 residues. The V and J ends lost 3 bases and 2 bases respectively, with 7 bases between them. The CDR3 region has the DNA TGTGCTAGTGGTTTAAGGGGGCAAGAGACCCAGTACTTC. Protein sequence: CASGLRGQETQYF.

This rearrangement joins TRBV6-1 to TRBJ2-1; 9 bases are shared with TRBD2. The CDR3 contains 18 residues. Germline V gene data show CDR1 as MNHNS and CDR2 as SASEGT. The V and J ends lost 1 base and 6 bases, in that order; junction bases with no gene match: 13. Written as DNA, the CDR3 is TGTGCCAGCAGTGAAGAATATAGCGGGGGAGGGCCCCGCAATGAGCAGTTCTTC. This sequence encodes CASSEEYSGGGPRNEQFF.

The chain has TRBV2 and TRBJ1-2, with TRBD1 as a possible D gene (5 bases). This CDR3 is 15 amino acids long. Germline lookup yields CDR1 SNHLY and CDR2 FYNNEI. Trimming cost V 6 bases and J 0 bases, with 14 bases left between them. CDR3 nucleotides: TGTGCCAGCAGGCAGGGCTCCGGTGCTAACTATGGCTACACCTTC. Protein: CASRQGSGANYGYTF. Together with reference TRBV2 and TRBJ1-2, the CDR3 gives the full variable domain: EPEVTQTPSHQVTQMGQEVILRCVPISNHLYFYWYRQILGQKVEFLVSFYNNEISEKSEIFDDQFSVERPDGSNFTLKIRSTKLEDSAMYFCASRQGSGANYGYTFGSGTRLTVV.

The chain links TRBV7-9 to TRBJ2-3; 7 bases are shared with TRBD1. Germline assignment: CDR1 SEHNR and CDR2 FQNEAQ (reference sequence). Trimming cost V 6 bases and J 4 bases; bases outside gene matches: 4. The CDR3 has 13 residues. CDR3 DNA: TGTGCCAGCAGGATCGACAGGGCAGATACGCAGTATTTT. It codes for CASRIDRADTQYF.

The chain's CDR3 is CASILTGSTGELFF. Written as DNA, the CDR3 is TGTGCCAGCATCCTCACAGGGTCCACCGGGGAGCTGTTTTTT. This chain links TRBV6-1 with TRBJ2-2; TRBD1 might be the D (6 bases). Germline lookup yields CDR1 MNHNS and CDR2 SASEGT. The CDR3 covers 14 residues. The V end was cut by 7 bases, the J end by 4 bases, with 13 bases between.

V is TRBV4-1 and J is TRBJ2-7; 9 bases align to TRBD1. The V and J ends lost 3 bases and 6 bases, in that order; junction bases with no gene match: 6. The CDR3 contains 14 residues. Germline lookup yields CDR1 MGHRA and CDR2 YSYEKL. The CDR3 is CASSHPGTGLEQYF. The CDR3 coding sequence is TGCGCCAGCAGCCATCCCGGGACAGGGCTCGAGCAGTACTTC.

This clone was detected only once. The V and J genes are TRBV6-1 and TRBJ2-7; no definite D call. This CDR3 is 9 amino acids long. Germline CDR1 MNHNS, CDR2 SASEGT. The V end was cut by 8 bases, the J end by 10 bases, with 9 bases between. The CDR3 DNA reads TGTGCCAGCCCCAGGTATCAGTACTTC. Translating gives CASPRYQYF.

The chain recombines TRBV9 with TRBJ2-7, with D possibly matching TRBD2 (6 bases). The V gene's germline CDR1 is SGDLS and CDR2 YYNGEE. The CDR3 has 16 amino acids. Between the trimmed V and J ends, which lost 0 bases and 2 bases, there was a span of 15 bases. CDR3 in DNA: TGTGCCAGCAGCGTAGCGGAGGGGTCCGGTCCCTACGAGCAGTACTTC. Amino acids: CASSVAEGSGPYEQYF. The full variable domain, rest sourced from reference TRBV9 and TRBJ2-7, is DSGVTQTPKHLITATGQRVTLRCSPRSGDLSVYWYQQSLDQGLQFLIQYYNGEERAKGNILERFSAQQFPDLHSELNLSSLELGDSALYFCASSVAEGSGPYEQYFGPGTRLTVT.

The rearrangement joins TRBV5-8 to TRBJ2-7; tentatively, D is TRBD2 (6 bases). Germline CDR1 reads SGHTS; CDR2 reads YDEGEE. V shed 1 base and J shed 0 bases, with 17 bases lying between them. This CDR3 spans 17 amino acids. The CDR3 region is CASSLFSHGGNSYEQYF. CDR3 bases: TGTGCCAGCAGCTTGTTCTCACACGGGGGAAACTCCTACGAGCAGTACTTC.

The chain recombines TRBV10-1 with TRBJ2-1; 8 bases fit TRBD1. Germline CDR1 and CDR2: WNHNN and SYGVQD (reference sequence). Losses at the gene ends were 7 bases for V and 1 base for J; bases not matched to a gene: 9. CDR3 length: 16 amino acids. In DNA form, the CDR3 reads TGCGCCAGCATGATACAGGGGGGTTGTTCCTACAATGAGCAGTTCTTC. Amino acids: CASMIQGGCSYNEQFF.

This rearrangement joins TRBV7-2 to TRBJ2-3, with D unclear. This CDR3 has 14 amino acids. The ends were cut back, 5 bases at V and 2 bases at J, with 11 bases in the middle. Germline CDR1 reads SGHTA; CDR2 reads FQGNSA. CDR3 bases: TGTGCCAGCAGCCCTCTTCGTAACACAGATACGCAGTATTTT. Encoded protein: CASSPLRNTDTQYF.

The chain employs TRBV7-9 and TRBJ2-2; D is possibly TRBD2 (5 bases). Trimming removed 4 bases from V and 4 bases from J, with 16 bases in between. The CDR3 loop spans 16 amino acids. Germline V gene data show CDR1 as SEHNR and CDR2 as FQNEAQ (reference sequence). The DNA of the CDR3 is TGTGCCAGCAGCTCGCCGGGGTTCTCGGGCACCGGGGAGCTGTTTTTT. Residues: CASSSPGFSGTGELFF.

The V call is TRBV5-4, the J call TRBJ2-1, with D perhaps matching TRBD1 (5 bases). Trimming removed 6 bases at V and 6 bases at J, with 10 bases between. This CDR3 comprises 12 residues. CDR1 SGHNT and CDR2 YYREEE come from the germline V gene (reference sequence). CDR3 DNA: TGTGCCAGCATCTCTGACAGCAATGAGCAGTTCTTC. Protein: CASISDSNEQFF.

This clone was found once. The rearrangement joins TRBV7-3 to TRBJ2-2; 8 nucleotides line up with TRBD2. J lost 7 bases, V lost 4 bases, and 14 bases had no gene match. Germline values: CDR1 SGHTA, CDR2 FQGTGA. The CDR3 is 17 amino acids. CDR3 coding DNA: TGTGCCAGCAGCTCGACTCTTGCGGGGGGCCATAACGGGGAGCTGTTTTTT. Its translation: CASSSTLAGGHNGELFF.

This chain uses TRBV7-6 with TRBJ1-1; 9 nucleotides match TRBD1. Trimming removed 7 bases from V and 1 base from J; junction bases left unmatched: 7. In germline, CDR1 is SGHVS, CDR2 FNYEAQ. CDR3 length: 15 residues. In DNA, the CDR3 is TGTGCCAGCACCGGACAGGGGTCCGGGAACACTGAAGCTTTCTTT. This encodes CASTGQGSGNTEAFF.

The DNA of the CDR3 is TGTGCCAGCAGCATTACAGGGGTTGAGACCCAGTACTTC. Amino acid sequence: CASSITGVETQYF. V gene TRBV7-6 combines with J gene TRBJ2-5; TRBD1 matches 7 bases. V shed 5 bases, J shed 5 bases, and the junction held 5 bases outside the gene matches. Germline CDR1 is SGHVS and CDR2 is FNYEAQ. The CDR3 is 13 residues long.

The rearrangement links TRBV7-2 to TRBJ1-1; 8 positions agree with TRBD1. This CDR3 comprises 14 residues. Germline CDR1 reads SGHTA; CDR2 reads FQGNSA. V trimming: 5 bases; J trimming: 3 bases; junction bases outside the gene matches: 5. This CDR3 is CASSLDRVYTEAFF. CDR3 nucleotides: TGTGCCAGCAGCCTGGACAGGGTATACACTGAAGCTTTCTTT.

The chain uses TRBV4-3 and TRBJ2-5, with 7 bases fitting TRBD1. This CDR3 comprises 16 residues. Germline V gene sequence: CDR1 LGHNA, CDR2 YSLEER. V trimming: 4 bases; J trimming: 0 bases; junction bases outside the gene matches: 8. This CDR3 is CASSRMTGLYQETQYF. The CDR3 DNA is TGCGCCAGCAGCCGGATGACAGGGCTATACCAAGAGACCCAGTACTTC.

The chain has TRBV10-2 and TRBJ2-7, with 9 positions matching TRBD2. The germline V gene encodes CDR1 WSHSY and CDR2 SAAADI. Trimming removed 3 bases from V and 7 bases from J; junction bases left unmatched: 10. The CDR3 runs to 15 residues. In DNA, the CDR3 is TGCGCCAGCAGTGATAGCGGGGGCCCTCCGAGGGAGCAGTACTTC. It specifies CASSDSGGPPREQYF.

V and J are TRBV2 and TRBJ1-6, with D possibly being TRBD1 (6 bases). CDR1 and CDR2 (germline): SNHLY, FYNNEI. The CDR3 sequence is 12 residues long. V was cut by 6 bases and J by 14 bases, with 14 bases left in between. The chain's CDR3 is CASRMDSTTLHF. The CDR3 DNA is TGTGCCAGCAGAATGGACAGTACCACCCTCCACTTT.

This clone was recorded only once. The CDR3 here is CASSRGTGGRANYGYTF. Here the CDR3 DNA reads TGTGCCAGCAGCCGAGGGACAGGGGGTAGAGCTAACTATGGCTACACCTTC. The chain is built from TRBV7-2 and TRBJ1-2; 11 bases are a match to TRBD1. V gave up 5 bases and J gave up 0 bases; unmatched junction bases: 8. The germline CDR1 and CDR2 sequences are SGHTA and FQGNSA. The CDR3 is made up of 17 amino acids.